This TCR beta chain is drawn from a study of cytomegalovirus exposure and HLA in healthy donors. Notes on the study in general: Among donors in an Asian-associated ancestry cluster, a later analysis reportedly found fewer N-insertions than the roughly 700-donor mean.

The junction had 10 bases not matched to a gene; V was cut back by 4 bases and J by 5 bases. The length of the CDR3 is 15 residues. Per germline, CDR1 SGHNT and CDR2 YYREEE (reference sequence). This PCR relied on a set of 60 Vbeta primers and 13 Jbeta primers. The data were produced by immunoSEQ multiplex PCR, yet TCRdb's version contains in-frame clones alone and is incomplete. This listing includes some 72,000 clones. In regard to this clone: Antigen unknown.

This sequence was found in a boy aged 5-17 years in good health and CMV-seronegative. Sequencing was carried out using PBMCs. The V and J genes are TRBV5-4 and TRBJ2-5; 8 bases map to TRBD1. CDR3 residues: CASSHYMDRAETQYF. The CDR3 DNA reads TGTGCCAGCAGCCATTATATGGACAGGGCGGAGACCCAGTACTTC.